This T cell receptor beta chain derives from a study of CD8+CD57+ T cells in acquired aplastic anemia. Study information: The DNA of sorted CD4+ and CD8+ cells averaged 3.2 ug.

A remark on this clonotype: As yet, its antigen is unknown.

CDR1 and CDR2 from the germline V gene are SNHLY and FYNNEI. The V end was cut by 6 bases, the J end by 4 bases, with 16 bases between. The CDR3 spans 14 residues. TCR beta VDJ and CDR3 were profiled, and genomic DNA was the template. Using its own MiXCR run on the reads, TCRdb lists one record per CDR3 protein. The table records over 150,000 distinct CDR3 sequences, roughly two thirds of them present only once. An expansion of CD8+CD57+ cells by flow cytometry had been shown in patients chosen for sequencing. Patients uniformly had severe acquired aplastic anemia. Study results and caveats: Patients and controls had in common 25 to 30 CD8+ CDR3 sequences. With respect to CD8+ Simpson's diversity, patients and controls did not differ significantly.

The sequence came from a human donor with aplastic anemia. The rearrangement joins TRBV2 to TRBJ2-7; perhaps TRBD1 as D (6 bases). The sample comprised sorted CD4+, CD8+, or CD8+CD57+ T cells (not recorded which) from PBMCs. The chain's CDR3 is CASSWTALLYEQYF. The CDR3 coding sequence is TGTGCCAGCAGCTGGACAGCCCTTTTATACGAGCAGTACTTC. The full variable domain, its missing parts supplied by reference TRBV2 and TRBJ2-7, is EPEVTQTPSHQVTQMGQEVILRCVPISNHLYFYWYRQILGQKVEFLVSFYNNEISEKSEIFDDQFSVERPDGSNFTLKIRSTKLEDSAMYFCASSWTALLYEQYFGPGTRLTVT.